The source of this T cell receptor (beta chain) is a study of T cells after yellow fever vaccination (dated by TCRdb to about 2019). About the investigation overall: Libraries from fractions with low cell numbers were prepared with the SMART-Seq v4 Ultra Low Input RNA kit. To follow T-cell clones before and after both primary and booster YFV17D yellow fever vaccination, bulk TCR alpha and beta repertoires underwent longitudinal sequencing. The cohort comprised two healthy male donors, one aged 18 to 30 and one aged 30 to 40 years. Blood was collected at multiple timepoints before and after primary and secondary immunization, and bulk PBMC replicates and cell subsets were isolated.

Explained via the paper, the treatment or condition label denotes: live attenuated yellow fever vaccine strain. At each blood-draw timepoint, two biological replicates of bulk PBMCs were collected. PBMCs were isolated from peripheral blood using a standard Ficoll-Paque protocol. TriZol was used to extract RNA from bulk PBMCs, CD4 and CD8 fractions, and dextramer-positive and dextramer-negative fractions. TCR cDNA was synthesized by 5'RACE template switching, which introduced a universal primer site and unique molecular identifiers. Priming of cDNA synthesis was performed from both the TCR alpha and TCR beta constant segments. Library amplification used two PCR steps, and the second PCR step added sample barcodes and sequencing adapters. Sequencing of the libraries was done on either Illumina HiSeq 2500 (2x100 bp) or NovaSeq (2x150 bp). The source study handled its data this way. Demultiplexing of reads and collapsing into UMI consensus sequences were performed with MIGEC, and V(D)J alignment was carried out with MiXCR. Vaccine-responding clonotypes were identified with edgeR using replicate PBMC samples, with FDR below 0.01 and a log2 fold change above 5 up to day 15 being required. Each bulk clonotype was labeled CD4 or CD8 based on which sequenced repertoire, CD4 or CD8, contained the clonotype at higher abundance. TCRdb ran its own pipeline on the public reads, namely fastp trimming at Q25 and MiXCR clone calling, and kept in-frame beta chains. Each CDR3 protein gets just one entry, which takes the most common genes and DNA from the rows behind it. The V and J calls and clone size are TCRdb's, not the authors'. For this sample there are 450,000 to 550,000 distinct CDR3 sequences; 19% appear just once. Roughly 13% of the sample goes to the ten largest clones.

The trim is 4 bases for V and 0 bases for J, with a gap of 12 bases between the germline ends. Counted from cysteine to phenylalanine, this CDR3 has 14 amino acids. The kept DNA is CDR3 alone, 42 bases in frame from the first base. Sequences DFQATT (CDR1) and SNEGSKA (CDR2) are obtained from the germline V gene (reference sequence). For this clonotype: What this receptor recognizes is not known. Nothing much larger sits one base from this clone, and base qualities are not available.

The research as a whole found: Because the study included only a couple of donors, the extent to which the findings can be generalized is limited. FACS-sorted repertoires could contain abundant contaminating clonotypes from the bulk population, so computational filtering was required. Most clones expanded after primary vaccination (almost 97% of CD4 and roughly 88% of CD8) were re-detected after the booster, suggesting that broad memory maintenance occurred. A small fraction of clonotypes appeared in both the CD4 and CD8 compartments, likely as a result of convergent recombination. Compared with the primary T-cell response, the secondary T-cell response was faster but weaker, reaching its peak on day 5 rather than on day 15.

The sequence came from a man aged 25 to 40 who received the YFV17D yellow fever vaccine. The chain was built from TRBV20-1 and TRBJ1-1; TRBD1 is possibly the D segment (5 matching bases). The specimen comprised PBMCs, sampled 15 days after the yellow fever booster vaccination. CDR3 region: CSANRIWMNTEAFF. The DNA reads TGCAGTGCTAACAGGATTTGGATGAACACTGAAGCTTTCTTT.